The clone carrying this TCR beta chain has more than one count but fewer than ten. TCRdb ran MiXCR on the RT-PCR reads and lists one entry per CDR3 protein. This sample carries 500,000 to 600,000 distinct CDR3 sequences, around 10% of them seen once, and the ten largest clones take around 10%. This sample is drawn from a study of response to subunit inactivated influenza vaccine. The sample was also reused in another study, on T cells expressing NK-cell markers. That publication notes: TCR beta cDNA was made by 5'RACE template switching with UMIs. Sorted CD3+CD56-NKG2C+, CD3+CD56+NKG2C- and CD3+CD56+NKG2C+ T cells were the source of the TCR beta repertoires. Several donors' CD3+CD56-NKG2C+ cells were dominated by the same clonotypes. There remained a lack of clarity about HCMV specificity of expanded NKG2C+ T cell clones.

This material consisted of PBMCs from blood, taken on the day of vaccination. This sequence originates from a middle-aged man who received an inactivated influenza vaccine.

For the CDR3, the DNA is TGTGCCAGCTCACGAGGGGATATGAACACTGAAGCTTTCTTT. Protein product: CASSRGDMNTEAFF. The chain has TRBV4-2 and TRBJ1-1; perhaps TRBD1 as D (5 bases). This CDR3 region has 14 residues. Trimming removed 8 bases from V and 0 bases from J, with 13 bases in between. Germline values: CDR1 LGHNA, CDR2 YNFKEQ.